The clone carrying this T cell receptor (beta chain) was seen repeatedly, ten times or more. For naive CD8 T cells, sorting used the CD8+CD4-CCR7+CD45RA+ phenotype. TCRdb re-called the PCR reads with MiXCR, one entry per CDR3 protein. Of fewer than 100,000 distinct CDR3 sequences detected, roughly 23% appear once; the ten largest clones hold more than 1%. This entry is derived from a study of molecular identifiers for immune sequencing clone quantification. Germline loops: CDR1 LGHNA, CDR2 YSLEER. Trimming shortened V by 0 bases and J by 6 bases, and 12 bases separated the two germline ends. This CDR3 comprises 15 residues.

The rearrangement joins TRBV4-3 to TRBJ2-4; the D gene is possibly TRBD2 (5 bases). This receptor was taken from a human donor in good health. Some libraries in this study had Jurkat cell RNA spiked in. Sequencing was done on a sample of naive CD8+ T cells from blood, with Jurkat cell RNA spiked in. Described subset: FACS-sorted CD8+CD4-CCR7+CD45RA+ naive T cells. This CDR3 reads CASSQDQAGLNIQYF. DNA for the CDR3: TGCGCCAGCAGCCAAGATCAGGCGGGTCTAAACATTCAGTACTTC.